This T cell receptor beta chain was found in a study of regulatory T cells in long-lasting Graves disease. Study as a whole: Patients with new Graves' disease had used antithyroid drugs below 3 months.

Construction of the TCR beta libraries employed iRepertoire HTBI primers in conjunction with Arm-PCR of CDR3 regions. Study processing details: Samples jointly harbored fewer than 70 TRBV and about 13 TRBJ segments. TCRdb analysed the multiplex PCR reads with MiXCR anew, one entry per CDR3 protein. The V and J calls shown here were made by TCRdb, not taken from the authors' results. The data contain roughly 220,000 distinct CDR3 sequences, about 17% of them singletons. In its sample, this clonotype was seen many times. The CDR3 length is 18 residues. The germline V gene encodes CDR1 SGDLS and CDR2 YYNGEE. With V trimmed by 0 bases and J by 8 bases, 15 bases remained unmatched. The sample's time point: newly diagnosed GD, antithyroid drugs for less than 3 months. PBMC RNA was the source of the TCR library. Graves' disease was diagnosed by American Thyroid Association guidelines.

The clonotype originates from a female donor with Graves disease. V and J are TRBV9 and TRBJ2-1; the match to TRBD2 covers 9 bases. Sequenced material: peripheral blood mononuclear cells (PBMCs), taken at new diagnosis, from a patient treated with antithyroid drugs. The DNA of the CDR3 is TGTGCCAGCAGCGTAGCGGGTCGTGGGCTAGCGGGAACCGATGAGCAGTTCTTC. Its protein product is CASSVAGRGLAGTDEQFF.